One and the same sample provided the 24 T cell receptor beta chains below, sequenced in a study of CD4 and CD8 cells across lung adenocarcinoma regions. TCRdb processed the PCR reads anew with MiXCR; each CDR3 protein has one entry. The data hold around 18,000 distinct CDR3 sequences, with roughly half observed a single time. The sample taken for sequencing was CD8+ T cells from the center of a lung tumor. The receptors originated from a female donor with lung adenocarcinoma. The CD4 and CD8 labels of this study may be unreliable.

The J gene is TRBJ2-2, the V gene TRBV6-5; 11 bases map to TRBD1. The J segment lost 7 bases and the V segment lost 5 bases, leaving 6 bases of the junction unmatched. Germline CDR1 reads MNHEY; CDR2 reads SVGAGI. This CDR3 has 15 residues. The CDR3 coding sequence is TGTGCCAGCAGTAACGGGGACAGGGGGAGCGGGGAGCTGTTTTTT. This sequence encodes CASSNGDRGSGELFF.

The rearrangement joins TRBV6-1 to TRBJ2-1; 9 nucleotides match TRBD1. The CDR3 totals 15 residues. Germline values: CDR1 MNHNS, CDR2 SASEGT. The trim removed 6 bases at V and 3 bases at J, leaving 6 bases unmatched. The CDR3 coding sequence is TGTGCCAGCAGCCCGGGACAGGGAGTCTACAATGAGCAGTTCTTC. Protein: CASSPGQGVYNEQFF.

This clonotype was detected only a few times. The gene calls are TRBV6-1 and TRBJ2-7; 10 bases line up with TRBD2. Germline V gene sequence: CDR1 MNHNS, CDR2 SASEGT. With 4 bases clipped from V and 2 bases from J, the junction kept 5 bases outside the gene matches. The CDR3 spans 15 residues. The CDR3 here is CASSGEAGGAYEQYF. CDR3 nucleotides: TGTGCCAGCAGTGGGGAAGCGGGAGGGGCCTACGAGCAGTACTTC.

The chain has TRBV7-6 and TRBJ2-5; TRBD2 matches 9 bases. The J call is doubtful: the DNA matches TRBJ2-7 better. This CDR3 has 14 amino acids. CDR1 SGHVS and CDR2 FNYEAQ come from the germline V gene. The CDR3 DNA reads TGTGCCAGCAGACTTAGCGGGAGTAGTAACGAGCAGTACTTC. Residues: CASRLSGSSNEQYF.

This rearrangement joins TRBV6-1 to TRBJ2-2; D perhaps matches TRBD2 (5 bases). V lost 3 bases and J 16 bases, leaving 27 bases between the germline ends. The CDR3 contains 16 residues. CDR1 MNHNS and CDR2 SASEGT come from the germline V gene. This CDR3 is CASSDPYGVSTGKQFF. CDR3 nucleotide sequence: TGTGCCAGCAGTGACCCCTATGGGGTGAGCACCGGGAAGCAGTTTTTT.

This clonotype was observed a few times. The J gene is TRBJ2-1, the V gene TRBV4-2, with D perhaps being TRBD1 or TRBD2 (5 bases each). The DNA end favors TRBJ2-7, so the J call may be wrong. Germline assignment: CDR1 LGHNA and CDR2 YNFKEQ. The CDR3 length is 16 residues. The CDR3 sequence is CASSQDWPGASYEQYF. Written as DNA, the CDR3 is TGTGCCAGCAGCCAAGATTGGCCCGGGGCCTCCTACGAGCAGTACTTC.

This clonotype qualifies as large (0.1 to 1%). The V gene is TRBV6-6, the J gene TRBJ2-3; no clear D. This CDR3 is built from 10 residues. Germline V CDR1 and CDR2: MNHNY, SVGAGI (reference sequence). V shed 9 bases and J shed 4 bases, with 5 bases lying between them. CDR3 protein: CASGSDTQYF. Written as DNA, the CDR3 is TGTGCCAGTGGGTCAGATACGCAGTATTTT.

The chain employs TRBV23-1 and TRBJ1-2; D is uncertain. TRBV23-1 counts as an open reading frame of uncertain function. The CDR3 covers 11 residues. V lost 4 bases, J lost 14 bases, and 14 bases lay in between. The CDR3 sequence is CASSRANYGTF. The CDR3 DNA is TGCGCCAGCAGTCGCGCTAATTATGGGACCTTC.

This clonotype was detected only once. V gene TRBV6-1 combines with J gene TRBJ2-1, with a possible D match to TRBD1 (6 bases). The closer fit of TRBJ2-7 to the DNA end suggests the J call may be wrong. The CDR3 consists of 14 residues. Germline values: CDR1 MNHNS, CDR2 SASEGT. The CDR3 bases are TGTGCCAGCAGTGCACAGGGTAGGACCTACGAGCAGTACTTC. It yields the protein CASSAQGRTYEQYF.

The rearrangement uses TRBV6-1 and TRBJ1-6; unclear D gene. Germline CDR1 MNHNS, CDR2 SASEGT. The CDR3 has 13 amino acids. V lost 7 bases to trimming and J lost 19 bases, with 23 bases between them. The CDR3 reads CASKVTSSYEQHF. For the CDR3, the DNA is TGTGCCAGCAAAGTGACTAGCTCCTACGAGCAGCACTTT.

V is TRBV6-1 and J is TRBJ2-3; D is ambiguous. V lost 6 bases, J lost 3 bases, and 10 bases lay in between. The CDR3 is 13 amino acids. The germline V gene has CDR1 MNHNS and CDR2 SASEGT. Written as DNA, the CDR3 is TGTGCCAGCAGGGAAAGTGGGACAGATACGCAGTATTTT. Residues: CASRESGTDTQYF.

This clonotype was detected once. This rearrangement joins TRBV5-1 to TRBJ2-1; D is tentatively TRBD1 or TRBD2 (5 bases each). The V end was cut by 0 bases, the J end by 12 bases, with 19 bases between. This CDR3 contains 15 residues. CDR1 and CDR2 (germline): SGHRS, YFSETQ. CDR3 residues: CASSLVGEGTDAQFF. CDR3 coding DNA: TGCGCCAGCAGCTTGGTAGGTGAGGGGACCGATGCGCAGTTCTTC. The variable domain in full, completed from reference TRBV5-1 and TRBJ2-1, reads KAGVTQTPRYLIKTRGQQVTLSCSPISGHRSVSWYQQTPGQGLQFLFEYFSETQRNKGNFPGRFSGRQFSNSRSEMNVSTLELGDSALYLCASSLVGEGTDAQFFGPGTRLTVL.

This clonotype was found many times. The chain combines TRBV12-3 or TRBV12-4 with TRBJ2-2; TRBD2 matches 7 bases. This CDR3 comprises 14 residues. V shed 8 bases, J shed 1 base, and the junction held 4 bases outside the gene matches. CDR3 amino acids: CASGRDLNTGELFF. CDR3 DNA: TGTGCCAGCGGGAGGGACTTGAACACCGGGGAGCTGTTTTTT.

This chain uses TRBV6-5 with TRBJ1-1; D call uncertain. CDR1 and CDR2 (germline): MNHEY, SVGAGI. V lost 0 bases to trimming and J lost 4 bases, with 6 bases between them. The CDR3 is 13 residues long. The CDR3 region has the DNA TGTGCCAGCAGTTACTCGACGGGCACTGAAGCTTTCTTT. Translated, it gives CASSYSTGTEAFF.

The sample holds many counts of this clonotype. This chain uses TRBV10-2 with TRBJ2-5; D may be TRBD1 or TRBD2 (6 bases each). Germline loops: CDR1 WSHSY, CDR2 SAAADI. V was clipped by 8 bases and J by 5 bases, with 18 bases between them. The CDR3 is 14 amino acids. The CDR3 coding sequence is TGCGCCAGCCAGGGAGGTCGGGGGCTTGAGACCCAGTACTTC. Protein: CASQGGRGLETQYF.

In this sample, this clonotype turned up many times. This rearrangement joins TRBV24-1 to TRBJ1-6, with 8 nucleotides matching TRBD1. The CDR3 contains 19 residues. V shed 5 bases, J shed 8 bases, and the junction held 19 bases outside the gene matches. Germline V lookup: CDR1 KGHDR, CDR2 SFDVKD. CDR3 DNA sequence: TGTGCCACCAGTGTCCCTTCGCCAGACAGGGGCCGCGTGGATTCACCCCTCCACTTT. Protein sequence: CATSVPSPDRGRVDSPLHF.

J is TRBJ2-1 and V is TRBV7-2, with 10 bases aligning to TRBD2. The end of the DNA aligns better with TRBJ2-7, so the J call may be wrong. Per the germline V gene, CDR1 is SGHTA and CDR2 is FQGNSA. The CDR3 is made up of 17 amino acids. The CDR3 sequence is CASSLVGLALSTYEQYF. For the CDR3, the DNA is TGTGCCAGCAGCTTAGTGGGACTAGCGCTATCTACCTACGAGCAGTACTTC.

This chain connects TRBV4-2 to TRBJ1-5, with D tentatively TRBD1 (6 bases). The germline V gene has CDR1 LGHNA and CDR2 YNFKEQ. V lost 0 bases, J lost 4 bases, and 10 bases lay in between. The CDR3 covers 15 residues. CDR3 nucleotide sequence: TGTGCCAGCAGCCAAGATGGCCAGGGGAATCAGCCCCAGCATTTT. Protein sequence: CASSQDGQGNQPQHF.

The chain uses TRBV6-5 and TRBJ2-5, with D maybe TRBD2 (7 bases). The DNA end is more similar to TRBJ2-7, so the J call may be wrong. There are 14 residues in the CDR3. Germline V lookup: CDR1 MNHEY, CDR2 SVGAGI. DNA for the CDR3: TGTGCCAGCAGACAGAGGGGGGGTACCTACGAGCAGTACTTC. Protein sequence: CASRQRGGTYEQYF.

With respect to this clonotype: A much larger clonotype is one base distant, so this may be a read error. The J gene is TRBJ2-1, the V gene TRBV6-1; D call uncertain. The V end was cut by 8 bases, the J end by 5 bases, with 4 bases between. This CDR3 region has 10 residues. CDR1 MNHNS and CDR2 SASEGT come from the germline V gene. As DNA, the CDR3 is TGTGCCAGCGGGGACAATGAGCAGTTCTTC. Amino acids: CASGDNEQFF.

The rearrangement links TRBV6-5 to TRBJ2-3; D is ambiguous. The germline gives CDR1 MNHEY, CDR2 SVGAGI. V lost 1 base to trimming and J lost 0 bases, with 11 bases between them. CDR3 length equals 16 residues. CDR3 in DNA: TGTGCCAGCAGTTACTATGCCGAGAAGAGCACAGATACGCAGTATTTT. Translating it yields CASSYYAEKSTDTQYF.

Only a few counts were recorded for this clonotype. An end of the junction does not agree with germline; a read error may underlie this. The genes are TRBV10-1 and TRBJ2-3, with TRBD2 identical over 8 bases. From germline, CDR1 is WNHNN and CDR2 SYGVQD (reference sequence). The CDR3 is 14 residues long. The CDR3 nucleotides are TGCGCCGGCAGCGGGGGCCGAGCGGGAGAGACGCAGTATTTT. Protein sequence: CAGSGGRAGETQYF.

This chain uses TRBV11-1 with TRBJ2-5, with D possibly matching TRBD2 (5 bases). The J call is uncertain, as TRBJ2-7 better fits the DNA end. The germline V gene encodes CDR1 SGHAT and CDR2 FQDESV (reference sequence). The CDR3 covers 16 residues. The CDR3 here is CASSLTAFSSAYEQYF. CDR3 in DNA: TGTGCCAGCAGCTTAACAGCATTTAGTAGCGCCTACGAGCAGTACTTC.

This chain connects TRBV4-2 to TRBJ2-7; TRBD2 might be the D (6 bases). Trimming removed 0 bases at V and 2 bases at J, with 11 bases between. The CDR3 consists of 15 residues. CDR1 and CDR2 (germline): LGHNA, YNFKEQ. The DNA for the CDR3 is TGTGCCAGCAGCCAAGATCGGGAGCGACCCTACGAGCAGTACTTC. Translating gives CASSQDRERPYEQYF.